This TCR beta chain was sequenced during a study of response to subunit inactivated influenza vaccine. CDR1 and CDR2 (germline): SGHTA, FQGTGA. J lost 3 bases, V lost 5 bases, and 6 bases had no gene match. The CDR3 runs to 15 residues. Each CDR3 protein gets one entry after TCRdb re-called the RT-PCR reads with MiXCR. The repertoire consists of fewer than 700,000 distinct CDR3 sequences, with under 15% occurring once and the leading ten covering around 13%. The sequence was obtained from a man aged 50-60 years who received an inactivated influenza vaccine. The chain joins TRBV7-3 to TRBJ2-5; the match to TRBD2 covers 10 bases. The sequencing here drew on PBMCs from blood, taken roughly 47 days after vaccination. The CDR3 DNA is TGTGCCAGCAGCCTTAGCGGGAGGCGGGAAGAGACCCAGTACTTC. Protein: CASSLSGRREETQYF.